Each of the 10 T cell receptor beta chains below was sequenced from the same sample in a study of T cells after yellow fever vaccination (dated by TCRdb to the late 2010s). The treatment or condition label for this specimen denotes: live attenuated yellow fever vaccine strain. The library was prepared using 5' RACE. The sequencer listed for this sample is Illumina HiSeq 2500. TCRdb ran its own pipeline on the public reads, namely fastp trimming at Q25 and MiXCR clone calling, and kept in-frame beta chains. Each CDR3 protein gets just one entry, which takes the most common genes and DNA from the rows behind it. The sample table contains about 630,000 distinct CDR3 sequences; only one count was recorded for 10% to 15% of them. About 15% of the sample is in the top ten clones. The sample here was PBMCs, taken on the day of the yellow fever booster vaccination. These receptors all come from a man in his thirties or forties who received the YFV17D yellow fever vaccine.

The chain couples TRBV19 to TRBJ2-1, with 8 bases fitting TRBD2. Germline values: CDR1 LNHDA, CDR2 SQIVND (reference sequence). J was trimmed by 7 bases and V by 8 bases; bases with no gene match: 16. The CDR3 consists of 16 residues. The CDR3 coding sequence is TGTGCCAGTCTCTTTGGGTCGGGAGGGCCCCCGAATGAGCAGTTCTTC. This sequence encodes CASLFGSGGPPNEQFF. The variable domain in full, completed from reference TRBV19 and TRBJ2-1, reads DGGITQSPKYLFRKEGQNVTLSCEQNLNHDAMYWYRQDPGQGLRLIYYSQIVNDFQKGDIAEGYSVSREKKESFPLTVTSAQKNPTAFYLCASLFGSGGPPNEQFFGPGTRLTVL.

V is TRBV5-1 and J is TRBJ2-7; D remains unclear. V was trimmed by 4 bases and J by 3 bases, leaving 11 bases between them. CDR3 size: 13 residues. Germline CDR1 and CDR2: SGHRS and YFSETQ. CDR3 nucleotide sequence: TGCGCCAGCAGCCCTCAATCCTACTACGAGCAGTACTTC. Protein: CASSPQSYYEQYF.

This clonotype came up a few times. This sequence joins TRBV14 and TRBJ2-2; D is unresolved. Trimming removed 0 bases from V and 3 bases from J, with 11 bases in between. The length of the CDR3 is 16 residues. Germline V gene data show CDR1 as SGHDN and CDR2 as FVKESK. The CDR3 nucleotides read TGTGCCAGCAGCCAAGATATGGGTGTGCACACCGGGGAGCTGTTTTTT. Translating gives CASSQDMGVHTGELFF.

This clonotype appeared a few times. V is TRBV12-3 or TRBV12-4 and J is TRBJ2-3; 9 bases are a match to TRBD2. This CDR3 comprises 20 residues. V lost 2 bases to trimming and J lost 5 bases; unmatched junction nucleotides: 20. The DNA for the CDR3 is TGTGCCAGCAGTTTAAGTCCTTGGGGAGATGGCGGGAGGGATAAAGATACGCAGTATTTT. Translation gives CASSLSPWGDGGRDKDTQYF.

The chain links TRBV5-1 to TRBJ2-7, with D unresolved. Germline CDR1 is SGHRS and CDR2 is YFSETQ. The CDR3 is 14 amino acids. Trimming shortened V by 0 bases and J by 2 bases, and 9 bases separated the two germline ends. The CDR3 spells CASSLESAPYEQYF. The CDR3 region has the DNA TGCGCCAGCAGCTTGGAATCAGCCCCCTACGAGCAGTACTTC.

This clonotype has only a few counts. V gene TRBV9 combines with J gene TRBJ2-5; D is possibly TRBD2 (5 bases). V gave up 0 bases and J gave up 5 bases, with 17 bases separating them. The CDR3 extends over 16 amino acids. Germline loops: CDR1 SGDLS, CDR2 YYNGEE. In nucleotides, the CDR3 is TGTGCCAGCAGCGTAGAAAGCGCGGGTCTCTCGGAGACCCAGTACTTC. Translating it yields CASSVESAGLSETQYF.

The V call is TRBV7-9, the J call TRBJ1-2; D unresolved. This CDR3 is built from 14 residues. From germline, CDR1 is SEHNR and CDR2 FQNEAQ (reference sequence). With 1 base removed from V and 4 bases from J, the gap between germline ends came to 10 bases. CDR3 residues: CASSLVLGSYGYTF. The CDR3 DNA sequence: TGTGCCAGCAGCTTAGTTTTGGGAAGCTATGGCTACACCTTC.

Only a few counts were recorded for this clonotype. The CDR3 DNA sequence: TGCGCCAGCAGCCAAGTCCATGGAACCAAGAACAATGAGCAGTTCTTC. It translates to CASSQVHGTKNNEQFF. The chain combines TRBV4-3 with TRBJ2-1; D is uncertain. Germline V gene data show CDR1 as LGHNA and CDR2 as YSLEER. Trimming removed 1 base from V and 5 bases from J, with 15 bases in between. This CDR3 region has 16 residues.

The V and J genes are TRBV7-9 and TRBJ2-3; no reliable D call. The CDR3 is made up of 11 amino acids. Germline CDR1 and CDR2: SEHNR and FQNEAQ (reference sequence). Trimming stripped 5 bases from V and 10 bases from J, with 10 bases between. Written as DNA, the CDR3 is TGTGCCAGCAGCGAAGACTCAGCGCAGTATTTT. Translation gives CASSEDSAQYF.

The rearrangement links TRBV6-1 to TRBJ2-1, with TRBD1 identical over 9 bases. Trimming removed 6 bases from V and 8 bases from J; junction bases left unmatched: 8. Germline V lookup: CDR1 MNHNS, CDR2 SASEGT. This CDR3 region has 14 residues. Here the CDR3 DNA reads TGTGCCAGCAGCAGAATAACAGGGGGCGATGAGCAGTTCTTC. It specifies CASSRITGGDEQFF.